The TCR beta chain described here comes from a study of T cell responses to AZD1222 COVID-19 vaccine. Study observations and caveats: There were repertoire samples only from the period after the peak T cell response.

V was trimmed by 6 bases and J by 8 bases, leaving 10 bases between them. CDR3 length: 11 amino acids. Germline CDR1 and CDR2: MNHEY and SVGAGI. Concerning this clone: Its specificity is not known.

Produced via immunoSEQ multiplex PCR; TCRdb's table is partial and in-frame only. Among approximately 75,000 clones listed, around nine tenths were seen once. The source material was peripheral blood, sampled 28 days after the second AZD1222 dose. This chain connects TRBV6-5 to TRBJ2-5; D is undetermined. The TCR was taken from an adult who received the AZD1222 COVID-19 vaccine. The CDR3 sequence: CASSTAETQYF. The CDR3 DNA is TGTGCCAGCAGCACGGCAGAAACCCAGTACTTC.